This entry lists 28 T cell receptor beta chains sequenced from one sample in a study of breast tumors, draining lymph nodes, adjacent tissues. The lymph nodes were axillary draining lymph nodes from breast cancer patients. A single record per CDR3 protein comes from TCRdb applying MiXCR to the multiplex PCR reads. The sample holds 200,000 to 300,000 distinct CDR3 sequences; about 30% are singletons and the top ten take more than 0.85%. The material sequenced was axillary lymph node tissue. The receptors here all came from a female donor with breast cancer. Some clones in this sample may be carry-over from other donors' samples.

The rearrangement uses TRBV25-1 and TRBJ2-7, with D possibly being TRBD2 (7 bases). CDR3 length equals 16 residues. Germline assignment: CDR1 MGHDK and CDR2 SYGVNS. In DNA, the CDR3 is TGTGCTGGGAGGGGGGGCGGAGCGGGATCCGTACGCGAGCAGTACTTC. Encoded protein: CAGRGGGAGSVREQYF.

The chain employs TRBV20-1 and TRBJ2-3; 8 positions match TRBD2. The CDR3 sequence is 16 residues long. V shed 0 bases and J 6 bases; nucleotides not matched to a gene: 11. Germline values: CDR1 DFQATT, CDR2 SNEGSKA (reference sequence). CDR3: CSAREAGGGADDTQYF. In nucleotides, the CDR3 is TGCAGTGCTAGAGAGGCGGGGGGAGGGGCCGATGATACGCAGTATTTT.

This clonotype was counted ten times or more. The CDR3 region is CSAKGASGSYTGELFF. Here the CDR3 DNA reads TGCAGTGCTAAGGGGGCTAGCGGGTCATACACCGGGGAGCTGTTTTTT. V gene TRBV20-1 combines with J gene TRBJ2-2, with D maybe TRBD2 (8 bases). CDR3 length: 16 residues. The V end was cut by 4 bases, the J end by 3 bases, with 18 bases between. Per germline, CDR1 DFQATT and CDR2 SNEGSKA (reference sequence).

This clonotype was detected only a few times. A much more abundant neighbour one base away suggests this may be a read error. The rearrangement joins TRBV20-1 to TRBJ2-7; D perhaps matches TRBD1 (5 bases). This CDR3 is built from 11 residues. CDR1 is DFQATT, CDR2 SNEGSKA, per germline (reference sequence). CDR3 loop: CSARDIYEQSF. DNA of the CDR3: TGCAGTGCTAGGGACATATACGAGCAGTCCTTC.

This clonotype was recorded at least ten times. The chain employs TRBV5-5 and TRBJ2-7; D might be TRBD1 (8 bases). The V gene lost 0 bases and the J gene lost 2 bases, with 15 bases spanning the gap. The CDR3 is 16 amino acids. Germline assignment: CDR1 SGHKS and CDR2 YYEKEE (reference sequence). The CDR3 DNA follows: TGTGCCAGCAGCTTGGAAGCGGGACAGGCCCCCTACGAGCAGTACTTC. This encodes CASSLEAGQAPYEQYF.

The CDR3 reads CSVTRQANTEAFF. Written as DNA, the CDR3 is TGCAGCGTTACACGACAAGCGAACACTGAAGCTTTCTTT. The chain couples TRBV29-1 to TRBJ1-1; no clear D. Germline values: CDR1 SQVTM, CDR2 ANQGSEA. The CDR3 has 13 residues. The V end was cut by 5 bases, the J end by 1 base, with 11 bases between.

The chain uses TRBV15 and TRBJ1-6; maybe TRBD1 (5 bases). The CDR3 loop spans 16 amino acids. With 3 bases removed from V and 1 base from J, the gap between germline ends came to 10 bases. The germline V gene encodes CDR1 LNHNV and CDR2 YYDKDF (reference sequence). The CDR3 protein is CATSSDRGSYNSPLHF. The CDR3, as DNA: TGTGCCACCAGCAGTGATAGGGGATCCTATAATTCACCCCTCCACTTT.

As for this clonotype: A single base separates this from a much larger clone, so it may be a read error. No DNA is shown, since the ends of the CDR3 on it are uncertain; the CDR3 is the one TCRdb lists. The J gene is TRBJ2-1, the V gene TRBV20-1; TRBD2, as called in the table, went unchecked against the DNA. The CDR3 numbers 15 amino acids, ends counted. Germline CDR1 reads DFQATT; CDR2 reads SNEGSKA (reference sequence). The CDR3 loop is CSARVAGGAEDEQSF.

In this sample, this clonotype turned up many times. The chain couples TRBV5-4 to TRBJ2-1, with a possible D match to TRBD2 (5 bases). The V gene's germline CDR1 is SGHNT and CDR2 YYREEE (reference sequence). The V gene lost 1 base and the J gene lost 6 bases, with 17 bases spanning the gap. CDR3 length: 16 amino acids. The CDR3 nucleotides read TGTGCCAGCAGCTTGATCGGTGCGGGCATAAGCAATGAGCAGTTCTTC. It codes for CASSLIGAGISNEQFF. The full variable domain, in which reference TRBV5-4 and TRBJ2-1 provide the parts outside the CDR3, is ETGVTQSPTHLIKTRGQQVTLRCSSQSGHNTVSWYQQALGQGPQFIFQYYREEENGRGNFPPRFSGLQFPNYSSELNVNALELDDSALYLCASSLIGAGISNEQFFGPGTRLTVL.

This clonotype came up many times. CDR3 protein: CASSAIRQPEQYF. CDR3 bases: TGTGCCAGCAGCGCGATTAGACAGCCAGAGCAGTACTTC. The chain employs TRBV2 and TRBJ2-7, with TRBD1 as a possible D gene (5 bases). This CDR3 region has 13 residues. Germline lookup yields CDR1 SNHLY and CDR2 FYNNEI. Trimming removed 6 bases from V and 7 bases from J, with 16 bases in between.

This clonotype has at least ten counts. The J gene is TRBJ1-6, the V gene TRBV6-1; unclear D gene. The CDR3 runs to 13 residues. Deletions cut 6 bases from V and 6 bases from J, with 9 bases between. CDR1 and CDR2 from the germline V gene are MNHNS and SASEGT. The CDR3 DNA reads TGTGCCAGCAGAACGAACCCTAATTCACCCCTCCACTTT. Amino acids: CASRTNPNSPLHF.

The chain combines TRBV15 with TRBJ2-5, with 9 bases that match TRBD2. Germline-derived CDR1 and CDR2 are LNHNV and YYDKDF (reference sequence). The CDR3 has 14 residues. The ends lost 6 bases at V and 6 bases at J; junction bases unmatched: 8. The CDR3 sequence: CATSESGRMKTQYF. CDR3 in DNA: TGTGCCACCAGTGAGAGCGGGAGGATGAAGACCCAGTACTTC. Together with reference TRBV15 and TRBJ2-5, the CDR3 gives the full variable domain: DAMVIQNPRYQVTQFGKPVTLSCSQTLNHNVMYWYQQKSSQAPKLLFHYYDKDFNNEADTPDNFQSRRPNTSFCFLDIRSPGLGDTAMYLCATSESGRMKTQYFGPGTRLLVL.

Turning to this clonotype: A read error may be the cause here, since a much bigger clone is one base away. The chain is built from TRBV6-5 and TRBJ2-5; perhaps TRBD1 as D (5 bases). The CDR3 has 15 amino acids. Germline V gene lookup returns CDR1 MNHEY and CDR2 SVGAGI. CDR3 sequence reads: CASSHSGAAQETQYF. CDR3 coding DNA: TGTGCCAGCAGTCACTCTGGGGCAGCACAAGAGACCCAGTACTTC.

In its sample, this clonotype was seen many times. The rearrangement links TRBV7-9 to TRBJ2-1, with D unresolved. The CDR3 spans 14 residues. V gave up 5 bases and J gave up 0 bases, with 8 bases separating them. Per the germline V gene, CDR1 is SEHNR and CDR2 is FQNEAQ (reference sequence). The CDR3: CASSPLSSYNEQFF. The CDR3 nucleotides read TGTGCCAGCAGCCCATTGAGCTCCTACAATGAGCAGTTCTTC.

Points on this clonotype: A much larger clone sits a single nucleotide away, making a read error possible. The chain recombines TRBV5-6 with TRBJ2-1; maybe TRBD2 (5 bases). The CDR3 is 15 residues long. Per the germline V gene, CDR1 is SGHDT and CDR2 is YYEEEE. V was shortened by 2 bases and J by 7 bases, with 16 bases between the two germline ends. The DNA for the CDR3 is TGTGCCAGCAGCTTCTCCAGCGGAGACATGAATGAGCAGTTCTTC. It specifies CASSFSSGDMNEQFF.

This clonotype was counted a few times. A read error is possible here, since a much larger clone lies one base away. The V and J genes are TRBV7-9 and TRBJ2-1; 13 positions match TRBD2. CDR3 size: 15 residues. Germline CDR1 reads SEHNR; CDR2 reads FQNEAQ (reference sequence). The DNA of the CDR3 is TGTGCCAGCAGCATGGGACTAGCGGGGTACAATGAGCAGCTCTTC. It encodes CASSMGLAGYNEQLF.

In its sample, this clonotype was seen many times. The CDR3 DNA reads as TGTGCCACCCTTAAGACAGGGGGTTCGGGAGGCCACCCCAATGAGCAGTTCTTC. Protein product: CATLKTGGSGGHPNEQFF. The chain uses TRBV7-9 and TRBJ2-1; 9 bases agree with TRBD1. The CDR3 has 18 residues. V lost 10 bases and J lost 6; bases outside the gene matches: 22. Germline V gene data show CDR1 as SEHNR and CDR2 as FQNEAQ (reference sequence).

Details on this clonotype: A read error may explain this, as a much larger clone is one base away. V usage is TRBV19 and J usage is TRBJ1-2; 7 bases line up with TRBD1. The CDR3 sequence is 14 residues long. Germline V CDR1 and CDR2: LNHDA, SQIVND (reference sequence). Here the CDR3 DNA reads TGTGCGAGTGCTATCAGGGGGGTTAGCTATGGCTACACCTTC. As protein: CASAIRGVSYGYTF.

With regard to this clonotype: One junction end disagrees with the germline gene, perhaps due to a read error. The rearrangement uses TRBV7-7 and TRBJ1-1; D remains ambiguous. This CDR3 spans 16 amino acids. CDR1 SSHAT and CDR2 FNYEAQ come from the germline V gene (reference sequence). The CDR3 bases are TGTGCTAGCAGCCCCCTGATTAGCGAATTGAACACTAAAGCTTTCTTT. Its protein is CASSPLISELNTKAFF.

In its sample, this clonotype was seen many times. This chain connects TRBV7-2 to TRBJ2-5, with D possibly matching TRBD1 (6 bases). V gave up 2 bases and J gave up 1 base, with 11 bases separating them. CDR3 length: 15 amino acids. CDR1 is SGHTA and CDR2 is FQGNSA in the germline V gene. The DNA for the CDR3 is TGTGCCAGCAGCTTATTCGTAGGGGGCCAAGAGACCCAGTACTTC. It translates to CASSLFVGGQETQYF.

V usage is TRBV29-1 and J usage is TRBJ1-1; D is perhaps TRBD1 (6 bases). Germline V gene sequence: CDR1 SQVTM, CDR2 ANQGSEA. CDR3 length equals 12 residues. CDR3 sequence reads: CTHSPTGSEAFF. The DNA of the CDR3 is TGCACCCACAGTCCGACAGGATCTGAAGCTTTCTTT.

The CDR3 loop reads CASSQIGQGVSQYF. The CDR3 nucleotides read TGTGCCAGCAGCCAAATAGGACAGGGAGTGTCCCAGTACTTC. The chain carries TRBV3-1 and TRBJ2-5; 8 nucleotides match TRBD1. This CDR3 spans 14 amino acids. Germline V lookup: CDR1 LGHDT, CDR2 YNNKEL (reference sequence). The V gene end was trimmed by 2 bases and the J gene end by 9 bases; junction bases not matched to a gene: 8.

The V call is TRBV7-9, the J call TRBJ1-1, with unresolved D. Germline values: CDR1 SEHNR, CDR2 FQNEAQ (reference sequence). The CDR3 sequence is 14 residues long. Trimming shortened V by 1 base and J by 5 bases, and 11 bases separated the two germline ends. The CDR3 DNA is TGTGCCAGCAGCTTAGGGCAGCTAGGGACTGAAGCTTTCTTT. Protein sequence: CASSLGQLGTEAFF.

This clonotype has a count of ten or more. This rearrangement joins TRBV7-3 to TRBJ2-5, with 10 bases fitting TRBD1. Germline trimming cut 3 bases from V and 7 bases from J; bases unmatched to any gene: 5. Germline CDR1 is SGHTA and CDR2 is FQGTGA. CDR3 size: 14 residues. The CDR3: CASSLDRGESTQYF. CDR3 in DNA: TGTGCCAGCAGCTTGGACAGGGGGGAGTCGACCCAGTACTTC.

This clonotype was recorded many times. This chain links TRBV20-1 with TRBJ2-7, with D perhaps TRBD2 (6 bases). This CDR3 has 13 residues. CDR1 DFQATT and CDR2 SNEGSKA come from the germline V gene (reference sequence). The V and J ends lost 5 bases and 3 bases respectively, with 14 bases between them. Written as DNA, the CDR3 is TGCAGTGCTCTGGGACTGGGGGTCTACGAGCAGTACTTC. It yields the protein CSALGLGVYEQYF.

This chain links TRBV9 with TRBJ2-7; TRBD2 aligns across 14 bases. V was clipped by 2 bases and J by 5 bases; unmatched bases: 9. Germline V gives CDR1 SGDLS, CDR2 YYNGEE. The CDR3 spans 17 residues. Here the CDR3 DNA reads TGTGCCAGCAGCGTCCGACTAGCGGGAGGGCCTCTTAACGAGCAGTACTTC. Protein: CASSVRLAGGPLNEQYF.

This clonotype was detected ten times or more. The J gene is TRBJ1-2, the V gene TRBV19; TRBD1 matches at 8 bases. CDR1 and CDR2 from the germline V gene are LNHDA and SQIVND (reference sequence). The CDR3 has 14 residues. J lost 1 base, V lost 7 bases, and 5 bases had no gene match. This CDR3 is CASTLGQGNYGYTF. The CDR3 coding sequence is TGTGCCAGTACCCTTGGACAGGGTAACTATGGCTACACCTTC.

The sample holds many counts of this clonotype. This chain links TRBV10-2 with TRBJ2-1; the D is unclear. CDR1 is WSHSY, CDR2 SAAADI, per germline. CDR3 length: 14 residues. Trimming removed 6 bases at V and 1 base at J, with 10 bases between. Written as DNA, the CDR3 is TGCGCCAGCAGAGAGACAAGGTCCTACAATGAGCAGTTCTTC. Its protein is CASRETRSYNEQFF.